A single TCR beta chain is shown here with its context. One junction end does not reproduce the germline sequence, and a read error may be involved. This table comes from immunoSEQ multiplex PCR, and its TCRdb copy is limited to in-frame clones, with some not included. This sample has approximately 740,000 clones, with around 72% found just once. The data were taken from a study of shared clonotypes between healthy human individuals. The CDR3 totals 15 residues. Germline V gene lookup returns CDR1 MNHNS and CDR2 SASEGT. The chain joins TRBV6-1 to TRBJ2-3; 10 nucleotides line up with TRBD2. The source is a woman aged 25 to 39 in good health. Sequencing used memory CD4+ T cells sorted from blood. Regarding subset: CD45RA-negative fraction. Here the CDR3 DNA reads TGTGCCAGCAGAGAAGCGGGAGGGCCCTTAGATACGCAGTATTTT. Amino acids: CASREAGGPLDTQYF.